This record looks at one T cell receptor (beta chain) sequence and its context. The record originates from a study of blood T cell repertoires in COVID-19. Looking at the study overall: Sites in the United States, Italy and Spain provided acute and convalescent COVID-19 samples. In each case, the material was cDNA or gDNA derived from T cells, B-cell-depleted T cells, or PBMCs.

Sequenced by immunoSEQ multiplex PCR; TCRdb stores in-frame clones only, minus some. The sample includes about 100,000 clones, about 88% seen only once; the top ten take 1.5% to 2%. The receptor was isolated from a man older than 75 with acute or convalescent COVID-19. Sequences were obtained from peripheral blood.

The CDR3 protein is CSVAAGGSSYEQYF. The CDR3 region has the DNA TGCAGCGTTGCAGCAGGGGGGAGCTCCTACGAGCAGTACTTC. This chain links TRBV29-1 with TRBJ2-7; perhaps TRBD1 as D (7 bases). Trimming removed 4 bases from V and 0 bases from J, with 13 bases in between. The CDR3 has 14 amino acids. Germline V gene data show CDR1 as SQVTM and CDR2 as ANQGSEA.